Reported below is one T cell receptor (beta chain). These data originate in a study of blood T cell repertoires in COVID-19. The wider study: Samples came from the United States, Italy and Spain, spanning acute and convalescent COVID-19. T cells, B-cell-depleted T cells, or PBMCs provided the cDNA or gDNA that served as material.

Assay: immunoSEQ multiplex PCR; the TCRdb copy retains only in-frame clones and omits some. The sample includes 80,000 to 95,000 clones, approximately 91% seen only once; the top ten take more than 3%. Germline V gene data show CDR1 as MNHEY and CDR2 as SVGAGI. The CDR3 covers 14 residues. Germline trimming cut 8 bases from V and 3 bases from J; bases unmatched to any gene: 5. The rearrangement links TRBV6-5 to TRBJ1-4; 8 bases are shared with TRBD1. The receptor's source is an older woman with acute or convalescent COVID-19. The sequencing sample was made of peripheral blood. Here the CDR3 reads CASALTGANEKLFF. The CDR3 DNA follows: TGTGCCAGCGCCTTGACAGGGGCTAATGAAAAACTGTTTTTT.